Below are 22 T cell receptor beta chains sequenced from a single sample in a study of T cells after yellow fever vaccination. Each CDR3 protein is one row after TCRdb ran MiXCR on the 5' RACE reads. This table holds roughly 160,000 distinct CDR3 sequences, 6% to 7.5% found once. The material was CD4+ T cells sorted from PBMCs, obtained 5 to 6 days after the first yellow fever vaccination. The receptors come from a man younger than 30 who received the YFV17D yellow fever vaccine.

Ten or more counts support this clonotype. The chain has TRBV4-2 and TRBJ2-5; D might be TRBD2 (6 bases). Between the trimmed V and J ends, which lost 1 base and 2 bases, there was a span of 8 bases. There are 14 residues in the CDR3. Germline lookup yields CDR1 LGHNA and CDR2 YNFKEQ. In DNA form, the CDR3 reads TGTGCCAGCAGCCAAGCGGGGGTGCAAGAGACCCAGTACTTC. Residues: CASSQAGVQETQYF.

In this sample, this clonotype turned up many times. This CDR3 is CSARASSGDQETQYF. CDR3 in DNA: TGCAGTGCTAGAGCCTCTAGCGGGGATCAAGAGACCCAGTACTTC. The rearrangement joins TRBV20-1 to TRBJ2-5, with TRBD2 matching over 9 bases. CDR3 size: 15 residues. Germline V CDR1 and CDR2: DFQATT, SNEGSKA (reference sequence). V dropped 1 base and J dropped 2; count of bases not matched to a gene: 5.

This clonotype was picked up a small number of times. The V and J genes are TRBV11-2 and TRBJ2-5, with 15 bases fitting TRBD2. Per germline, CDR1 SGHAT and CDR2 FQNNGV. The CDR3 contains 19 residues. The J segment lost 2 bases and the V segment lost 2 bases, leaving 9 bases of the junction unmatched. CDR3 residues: CASSLMYGTSGGTQETQYF. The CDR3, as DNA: TGTGCCAGCAGCTTAATGTACGGGACTAGCGGGGGGACTCAAGAGACCCAGTACTTC.

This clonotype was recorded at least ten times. The CDR3 spells CASSLSPPYEQYF. CDR3 nucleotide sequence: TGTGCCAGCAGCTTGTCCCCGCCTTACGAGCAGTACTTC. V usage is TRBV5-6 and J usage is TRBJ2-7; D gene ambiguous. Looked up from germline, CDR1 is SGHDT and CDR2 is YYEEEE. The CDR3 covers 13 residues. V was shortened by 1 base and J by 4 bases, with 9 bases between the two germline ends.

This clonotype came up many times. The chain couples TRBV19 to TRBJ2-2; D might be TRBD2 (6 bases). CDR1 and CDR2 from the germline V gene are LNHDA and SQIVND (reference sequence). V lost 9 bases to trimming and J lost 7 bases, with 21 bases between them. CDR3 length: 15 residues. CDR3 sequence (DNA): TGTGCCAGCCGTACCGGAGGGCCGGACGGCGGGGAGCTGTTTTTT. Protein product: CASRTGGPDGGELFF.

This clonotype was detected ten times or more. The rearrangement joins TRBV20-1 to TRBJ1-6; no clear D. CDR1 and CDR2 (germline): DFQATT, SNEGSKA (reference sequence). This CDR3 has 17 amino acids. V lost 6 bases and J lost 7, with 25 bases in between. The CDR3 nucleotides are TGCAGTGCCACTAGTATTTCGCGGTTAGGGAAGAATTCACCCCTCCACTTT. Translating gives CSATSISRLGKNSPLHF.

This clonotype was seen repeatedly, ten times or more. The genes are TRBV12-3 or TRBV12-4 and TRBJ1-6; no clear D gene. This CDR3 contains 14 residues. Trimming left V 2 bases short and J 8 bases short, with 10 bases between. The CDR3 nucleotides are TGTGCCAGCAGTTTAAGCGGGTCCGATTCACCCCTCCACTTT. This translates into CASSLSGSDSPLHF.

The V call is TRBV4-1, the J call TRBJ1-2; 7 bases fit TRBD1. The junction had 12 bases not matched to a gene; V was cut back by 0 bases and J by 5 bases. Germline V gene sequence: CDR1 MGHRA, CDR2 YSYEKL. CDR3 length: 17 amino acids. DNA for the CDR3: TGCGCCAGCAGCCAAGACAGGGACAGTGATTTCGGGTATGGCTACACCTTC. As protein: CASSQDRDSDFGYGYTF.

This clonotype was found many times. The CDR3 reads CASTLDRDYGYTF. CDR3 coding DNA: TGTGCCAGCACCTTGGACAGGGACTATGGCTACACCTTC. V usage is TRBV7-2 and J usage is TRBJ1-2; TRBD1 aligns across 8 bases. Per germline, CDR1 SGHTA and CDR2 FQGNSA. This CDR3 spans 13 amino acids. V lost 7 bases and J lost 3; bases outside the gene matches: 4.

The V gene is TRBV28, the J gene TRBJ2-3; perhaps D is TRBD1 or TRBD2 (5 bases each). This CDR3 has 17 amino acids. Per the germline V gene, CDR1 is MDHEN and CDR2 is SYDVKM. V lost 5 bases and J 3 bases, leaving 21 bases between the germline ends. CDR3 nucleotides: TGTGCCAGCAGTCCCGGGACCGCAGTTTTAAGGACAGATACGCAGTATTTT. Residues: CASSPGTAVLRTDTQYF.

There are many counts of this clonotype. CDR3 residues: CASSPVRSTDTQYF. DNA for the CDR3: TGCGCCAGCAGCCCCGTGCGGAGCACAGATACGCAGTATTTT. The genes are TRBV5-1 and TRBJ2-3; no clear D. V dropped 4 bases and J dropped 0 bases, with 9 bases sitting between them. The CDR3 is 14 amino acids. CDR1 is SGHRS, CDR2 YFSETQ, per germline.

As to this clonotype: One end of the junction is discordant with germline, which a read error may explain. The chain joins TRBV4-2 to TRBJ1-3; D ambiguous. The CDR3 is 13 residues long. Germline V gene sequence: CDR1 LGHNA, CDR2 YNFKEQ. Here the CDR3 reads CASSQDKRNTIYF. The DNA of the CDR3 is TGTGCCAGTAGCCAAGATAAGAGAAACACCATATATTTT.

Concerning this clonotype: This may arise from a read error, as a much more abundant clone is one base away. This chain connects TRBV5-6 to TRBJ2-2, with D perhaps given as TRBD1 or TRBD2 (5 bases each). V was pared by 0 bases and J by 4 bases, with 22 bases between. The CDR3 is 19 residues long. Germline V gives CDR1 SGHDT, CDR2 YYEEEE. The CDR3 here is CASSLDYRTHRGATGELFF. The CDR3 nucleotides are TGTGCCAGCAGCTTGGATTACAGGACCCACCGGGGCGCCACCGGGGAGCTGTTTTTT.

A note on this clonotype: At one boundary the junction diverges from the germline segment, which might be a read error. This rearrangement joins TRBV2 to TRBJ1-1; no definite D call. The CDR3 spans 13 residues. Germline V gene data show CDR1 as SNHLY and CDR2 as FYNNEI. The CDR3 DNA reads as TGTGCCAGCACCTACCAAGGGAACACTGATGCTTTCTTT. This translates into CASTYQGNTDAFF.

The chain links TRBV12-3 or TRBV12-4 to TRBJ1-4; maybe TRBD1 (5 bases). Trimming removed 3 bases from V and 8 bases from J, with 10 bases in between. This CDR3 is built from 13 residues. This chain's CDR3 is CASSFLRDEKLFF. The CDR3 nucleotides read TGTGCCAGCAGTTTCCTTAGGGACGAAAAACTGTTTTTT.

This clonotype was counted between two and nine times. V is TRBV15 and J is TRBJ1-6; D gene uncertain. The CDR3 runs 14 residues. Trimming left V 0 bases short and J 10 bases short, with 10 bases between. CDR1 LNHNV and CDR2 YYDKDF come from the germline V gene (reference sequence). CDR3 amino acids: CATSRDRRRSPLHF. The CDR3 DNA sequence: TGTGCCACCAGCAGAGATAGACGGAGATCACCCCTCCACTTT.

The CDR3 nucleotides are TGTGCCAGCAGCCCTTCCGCGCTAGCGGGGGGTGCTGAGCAGTTCTTC. As protein: CASSPSALAGGAEQFF. This chain joins TRBV5-4 and TRBJ2-1, with TRBD2 matching over 11 bases. The CDR3 loop spans 16 amino acids. The J segment lost 9 bases and the V segment lost 4 bases, leaving 12 bases of the junction unmatched. From germline, CDR1 is SGHNT and CDR2 YYREEE (reference sequence).

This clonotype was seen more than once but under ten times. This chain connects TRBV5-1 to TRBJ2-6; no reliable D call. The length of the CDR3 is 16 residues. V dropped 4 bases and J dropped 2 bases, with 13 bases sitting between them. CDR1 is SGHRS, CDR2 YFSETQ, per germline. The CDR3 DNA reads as TGCGCCAGCAGCCACTTCCAGGTACCTGGGGCCAACGTCCTGACTTTC. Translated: CASSHFQVPGANVLTF.

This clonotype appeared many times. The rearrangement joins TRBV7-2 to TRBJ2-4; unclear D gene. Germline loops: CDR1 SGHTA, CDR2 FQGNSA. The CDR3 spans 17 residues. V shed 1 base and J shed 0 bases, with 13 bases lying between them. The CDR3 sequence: CASSLVGLKLAKNIQYF. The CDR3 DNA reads TGTGCCAGCAGCTTAGTTGGGCTAAAGCTAGCCAAAAACATTCAGTACTTC. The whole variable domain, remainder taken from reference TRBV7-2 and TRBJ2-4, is GAGVSQSPSNKVTEKGKDVELRCDPISGHTALYWYRQSLGQGLEFLIYFQGNSAPDKSGLPSDRFSAERTGGSVSTLTIQRTQQEDSAVYLCASSLVGLKLAKNIQYFGAGTRLSVL.

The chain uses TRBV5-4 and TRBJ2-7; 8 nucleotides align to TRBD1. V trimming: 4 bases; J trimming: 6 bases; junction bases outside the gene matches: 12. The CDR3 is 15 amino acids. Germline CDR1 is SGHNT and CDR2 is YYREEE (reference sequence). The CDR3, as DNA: TGTGCCAGCAGCACAGGACAGGGATGGGTCTCCGAGCAGTACTTC. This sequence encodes CASSTGQGWVSEQYF.

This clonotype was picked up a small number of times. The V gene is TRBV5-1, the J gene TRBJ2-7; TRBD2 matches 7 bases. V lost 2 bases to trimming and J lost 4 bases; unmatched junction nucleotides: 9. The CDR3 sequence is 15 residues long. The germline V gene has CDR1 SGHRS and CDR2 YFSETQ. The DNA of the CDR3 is TGCGCCAGCAGCTTTATTCCAGCGGGGATATACGAGCAGTACTTC. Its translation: CASSFIPAGIYEQYF.

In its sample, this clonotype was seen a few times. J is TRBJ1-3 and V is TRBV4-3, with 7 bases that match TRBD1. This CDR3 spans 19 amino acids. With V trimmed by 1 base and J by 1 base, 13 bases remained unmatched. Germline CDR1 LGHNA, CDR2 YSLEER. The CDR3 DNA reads TGCGCCAGCAGCCAAGCTATCCAGGGGGTGCCCCGTTCTGGAAACACCATATATTTT. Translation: CASSQAIQGVPRSGNTIYF.